This record concerns one T cell receptor (beta chain) sequence. What it binds is not known. This sample was taken from a study of post-analysis software for immune sequencing data. Points from the study as a whole: A few TRBV segments occurring more often in patients than controls included TRBV5-6, TRBV5-1 and TRBV20-1.

Trimming stripped 0 bases from V and 8 bases from J, with 13 bases between. Per germline, CDR1 SNHLY and CDR2 FYNNEI. This CDR3 comprises 14 residues. The TCR beta cDNA libraries contained unique molecular identifiers. Each CDR3 protein is one row after TCRdb ran MiXCR on the PCR reads. The sample has roughly 540,000 distinct CDR3 sequences, roughly 34% seen once. Sequenced material: blood. This sequence originates from a girl younger than 18 with multiple sclerosis. This chain joins TRBV2 and TRBJ1-1, with no clear D. The CDR3: CASSEALYGEEAFF. CDR3 in DNA: TGTGCCAGCAGTGAAGCGCTCTACGGGGAGGAAGCTTTCTTT.